These 6 T cell receptor beta chains were all obtained from the same sample, sequenced in a study of blood T cell repertoires in COVID-19. TCRdb's table, derived via immunoSEQ multiplex PCR, lists solely in-frame clones and lacks some. This table holds 360,000 or so clones, more than 70% found once. Sequencing used PBMCs or T cells enriched from blood (not recorded which). The receptors were gathered from a woman in her 30s who had been exposed to COVID-19.

This chain links TRBV15 with TRBJ2-5; 12 bases line up with TRBD2. This CDR3 is 18 amino acids long. The germline gives CDR1 LNHNV, CDR2 YYDKDF (reference sequence). V dropped 0 bases and J dropped 4; count of bases not matched to a gene: 9. CDR3 sequence (DNA): TGTGCCACCAGCAGAGAGTCCCGACTAGCGGGAGTTGGAGAGACCCAGTACTTC. Encoded protein: CATSRESRLAGVGETQYF. Together with reference TRBV15 and TRBJ2-5, the CDR3 gives the full variable domain: DAMVIQNPRYQVTQFGKPVTLSCSQTLNHNVMYWYQQKSSQAPKLLFHYYDKDFNNEADTPDNFQSRRPNTSFCFLDIRSPGLGDTAMYLCATSRESRLAGVGETQYFGPGTRLLVL.

The chain joins TRBV7-3 to TRBJ2-3; TRBD2 might be the D (6 bases). Germline CDR1 is SGHTA and CDR2 is FQGTGA. V gave up 5 bases and J gave up 2 bases, with 11 bases separating them. The CDR3 sequence is 14 residues long. CDR3 bases: TGTGCCAGCAGCCCCGGGAGCCCCACAGATACGCAGTATTTT. The encoded protein is CASSPGSPTDTQYF.

This clone occurred a few times. The chain joins TRBV18 to TRBJ2-5; TRBD1 might be the D (7 bases). From germline, CDR1 is KGHSH and CDR2 LQKENI. The CDR3 has 15 residues. V was shortened by 1 base and J by 4 bases, with 13 bases between the two germline ends. The CDR3 DNA reads TGTGCCAGCTCACCACTCCCAGGGGGGTCAGAGACCCAGTACTTC. Protein: CASSPLPGGSETQYF.

This clone was seen just once. V and J are TRBV4-1 and TRBJ2-7; maybe TRBD2 (5 bases). Trimming pared 3 bases from V and 5 bases from J, leaving 14 bases between. This CDR3 region has 14 residues. Germline assignment: CDR1 MGHRA and CDR2 YSYEKL. The CDR3 region has the DNA TGCGCCAGCAGCCACGGGCCAGGAGGTAACGAGCAGTACTTC. This codes for CASSHGPGGNEQYF.

V and J are TRBV15 and TRBJ2-7, with TRBD2 matching over 8 bases. Germline CDR1 LNHNV, CDR2 YYDKDF (reference sequence). The CDR3 loop spans 15 amino acids. With 0 bases clipped from V and 3 bases from J, the junction kept 4 bases outside the gene matches. CDR3 protein: CATSREASGFYEQYF. In DNA, the CDR3 is TGTGCCACCAGCAGAGAGGCTAGCGGGTTCTACGAGCAGTACTTC. Full variable domain (outside the CDR3, taken from reference TRBV15 and TRBJ2-7): DAMVIQNPRYQVTQFGKPVTLSCSQTLNHNVMYWYQQKSSQAPKLLFHYYDKDFNNEADTPDNFQSRRPNTSFCFLDIRSPGLGDTAMYLCATSREASGFYEQYFGPGTRLTVT.

The chain has TRBV6-5 and TRBJ1-1; possible D gene TRBD1, 6 bases. This CDR3 contains 13 residues. The germline gives CDR1 MNHEY, CDR2 SVGAGI. Trimming pared 6 bases from V and 4 bases from J, leaving 12 bases between. The CDR3 here is CASSLTGPTEAFF. As DNA, the CDR3 is TGTGCCAGCAGCCTAACAGGGCCCACTGAAGCTTTCTTT.